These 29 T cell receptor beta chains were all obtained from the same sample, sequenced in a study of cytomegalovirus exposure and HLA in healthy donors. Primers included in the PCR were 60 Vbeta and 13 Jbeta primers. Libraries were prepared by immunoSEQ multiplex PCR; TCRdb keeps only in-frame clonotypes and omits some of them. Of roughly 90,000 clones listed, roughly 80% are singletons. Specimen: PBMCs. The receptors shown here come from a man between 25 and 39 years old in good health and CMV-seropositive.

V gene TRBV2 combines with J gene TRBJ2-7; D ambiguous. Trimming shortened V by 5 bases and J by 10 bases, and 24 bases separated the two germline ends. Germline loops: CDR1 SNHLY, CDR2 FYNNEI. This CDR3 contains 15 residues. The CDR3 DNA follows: TGTGCCAGCAGTAGGCGATCGACTCCAAACCGCGGCCAGTACTTC. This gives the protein CASSRRSTPNRGQYF. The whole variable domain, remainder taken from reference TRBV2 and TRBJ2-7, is EPEVTQTPSHQVTQMGQEVILRCVPISNHLYFYWYRQILGQKVEFLVSFYNNEISEKSEIFDDQFSVERPDGSNFTLKIRSTKLEDSAMYFCASSRRSTPNRGQYFGPGTRLTVT.

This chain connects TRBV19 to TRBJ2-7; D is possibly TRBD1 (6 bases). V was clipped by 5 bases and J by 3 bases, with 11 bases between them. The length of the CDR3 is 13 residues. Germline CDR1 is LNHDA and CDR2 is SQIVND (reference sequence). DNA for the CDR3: TGTGCCAGTAGTCTGGGACAAGGCTACGAGCAGTACTTC. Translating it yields CASSLGQGYEQYF.

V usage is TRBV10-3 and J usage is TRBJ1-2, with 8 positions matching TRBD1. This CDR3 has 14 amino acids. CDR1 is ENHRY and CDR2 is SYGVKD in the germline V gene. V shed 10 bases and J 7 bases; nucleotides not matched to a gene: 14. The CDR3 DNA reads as TGTGCCACCAACGCCGGGACAGGTACGGGTGGCTACACCTTC. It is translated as CATNAGTGTGGYTF.

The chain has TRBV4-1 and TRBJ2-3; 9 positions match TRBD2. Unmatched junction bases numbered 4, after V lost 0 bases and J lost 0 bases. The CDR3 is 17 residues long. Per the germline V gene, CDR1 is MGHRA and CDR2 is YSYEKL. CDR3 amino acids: CASSQDGAGGSTDTQYF. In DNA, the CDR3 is TGCGCCAGCAGCCAAGATGGAGCGGGAGGAAGCACAGATACGCAGTATTTT.

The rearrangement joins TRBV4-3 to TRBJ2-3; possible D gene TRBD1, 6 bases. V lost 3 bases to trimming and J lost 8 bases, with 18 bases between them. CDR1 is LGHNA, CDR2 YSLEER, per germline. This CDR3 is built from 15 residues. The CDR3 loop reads CASSQDNTGFSTQYF. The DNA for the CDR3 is TGCGCCAGCAGCCAGGATAACACAGGGTTTAGTACGCAGTATTTT.

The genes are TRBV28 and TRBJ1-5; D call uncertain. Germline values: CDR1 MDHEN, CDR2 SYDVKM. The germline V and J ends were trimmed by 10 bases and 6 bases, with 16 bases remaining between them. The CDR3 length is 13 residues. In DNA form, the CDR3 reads TGTGCCACCAAAAGCGGGGTGGGTCAGCCCCAGCATTTT. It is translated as CATKSGVGQPQHF.

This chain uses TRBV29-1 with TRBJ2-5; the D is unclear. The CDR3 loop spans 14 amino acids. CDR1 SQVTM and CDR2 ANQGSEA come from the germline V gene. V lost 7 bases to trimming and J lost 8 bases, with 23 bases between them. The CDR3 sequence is CSGTEETAPRTQYF. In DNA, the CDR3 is TGCAGCGGAACCGAGGAAACTGCCCCAAGAACCCAGTACTTC.

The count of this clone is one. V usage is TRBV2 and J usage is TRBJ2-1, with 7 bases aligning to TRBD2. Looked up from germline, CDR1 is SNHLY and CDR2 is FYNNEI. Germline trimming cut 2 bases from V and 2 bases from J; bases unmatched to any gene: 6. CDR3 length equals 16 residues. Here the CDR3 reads CASSESGEAAYNEQFF. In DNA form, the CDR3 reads TGTGCCAGCAGTGAAAGCGGGGAGGCCGCCTACAATGAGCAGTTCTTC.

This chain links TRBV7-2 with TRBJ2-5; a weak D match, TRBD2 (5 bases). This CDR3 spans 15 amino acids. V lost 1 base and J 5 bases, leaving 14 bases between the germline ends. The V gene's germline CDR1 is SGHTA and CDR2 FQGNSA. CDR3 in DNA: TGTGCCAGCAGCTTAGGACAACCGGGAATGGAGACCCAGTACTTC. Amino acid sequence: CASSLGQPGMETQYF.

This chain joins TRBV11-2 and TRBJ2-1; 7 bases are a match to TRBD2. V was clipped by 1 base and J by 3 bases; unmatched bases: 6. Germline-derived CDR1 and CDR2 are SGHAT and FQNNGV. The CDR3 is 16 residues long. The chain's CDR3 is CASSLGREGRYNEQFF. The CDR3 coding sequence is TGTGCCAGCAGCTTAGGCAGGGAGGGTCGCTACAATGAGCAGTTCTTC.

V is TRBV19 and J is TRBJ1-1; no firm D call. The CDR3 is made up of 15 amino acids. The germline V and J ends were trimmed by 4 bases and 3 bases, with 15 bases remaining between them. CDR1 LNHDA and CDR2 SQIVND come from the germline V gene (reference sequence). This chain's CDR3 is CASSKAEPGDTEAFF. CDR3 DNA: TGTGCCAGTAGTAAGGCCGAACCCGGGGACACTGAAGCTTTCTTT.

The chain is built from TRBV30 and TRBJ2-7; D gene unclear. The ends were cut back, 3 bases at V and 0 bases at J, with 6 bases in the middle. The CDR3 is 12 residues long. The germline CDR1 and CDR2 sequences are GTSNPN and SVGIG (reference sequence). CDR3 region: CAWRLFSYEQYF. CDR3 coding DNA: TGTGCCTGGAGACTCTTCTCCTACGAGCAGTACTTC.

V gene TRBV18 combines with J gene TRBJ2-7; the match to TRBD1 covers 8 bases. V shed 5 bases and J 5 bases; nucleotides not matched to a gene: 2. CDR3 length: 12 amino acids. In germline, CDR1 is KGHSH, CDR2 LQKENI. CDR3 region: CASSGQGNEQYF. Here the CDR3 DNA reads TGTGCCAGCTCAGGACAGGGAAACGAGCAGTACTTC. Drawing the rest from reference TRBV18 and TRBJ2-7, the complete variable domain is NAGVMQNPRHLVRRRGQEARLRCSPMKGHSHVYWYRQLPEEGLKFMVYLQKENIIDESGMPKERFSAEFPKEGPSILRIQQVVRGDSAAYFCASSGQGNEQYFGPGTRLTVT.

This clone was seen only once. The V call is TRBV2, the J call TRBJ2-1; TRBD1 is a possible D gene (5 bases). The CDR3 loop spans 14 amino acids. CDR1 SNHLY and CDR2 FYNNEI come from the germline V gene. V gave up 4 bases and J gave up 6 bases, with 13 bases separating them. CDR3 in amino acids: CASSGGLASNEQFF. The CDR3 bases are TGTGCCAGCAGTGGGGGCCTGGCAAGCAATGAGCAGTTCTTC.

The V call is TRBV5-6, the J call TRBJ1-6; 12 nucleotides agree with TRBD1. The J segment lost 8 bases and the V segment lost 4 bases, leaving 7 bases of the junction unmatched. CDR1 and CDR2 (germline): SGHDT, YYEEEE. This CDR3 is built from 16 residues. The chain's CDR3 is CASSTGQGAADSPLHF. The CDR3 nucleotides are TGTGCCAGCAGCACGGGACAGGGGGCGGCGGATTCACCCCTCCACTTT.

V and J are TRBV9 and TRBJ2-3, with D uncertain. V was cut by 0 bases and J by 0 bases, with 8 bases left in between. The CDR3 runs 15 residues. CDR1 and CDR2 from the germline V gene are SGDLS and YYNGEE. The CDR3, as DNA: TGTGCCAGCAGCGTAGGGCCCGGGAGCACAGATACGCAGTATTTT. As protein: CASSVGPGSTDTQYF.

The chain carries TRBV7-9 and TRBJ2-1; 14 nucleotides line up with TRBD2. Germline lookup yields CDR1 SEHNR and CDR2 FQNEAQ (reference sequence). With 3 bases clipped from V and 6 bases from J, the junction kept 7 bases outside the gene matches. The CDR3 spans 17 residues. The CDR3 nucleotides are TGTGCCAGCAGCTTTCCTGCCGGGACTAGCGGGAGCAATGAGCAGTTCTTC. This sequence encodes CASSFPAGTSGSNEQFF.

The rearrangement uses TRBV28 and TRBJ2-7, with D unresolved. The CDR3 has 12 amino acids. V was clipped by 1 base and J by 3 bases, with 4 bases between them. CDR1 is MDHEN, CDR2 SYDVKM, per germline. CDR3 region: CASSLLYYEQYF. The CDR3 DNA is TGTGCCAGCAGTTTATTGTACTACGAGCAGTACTTC.

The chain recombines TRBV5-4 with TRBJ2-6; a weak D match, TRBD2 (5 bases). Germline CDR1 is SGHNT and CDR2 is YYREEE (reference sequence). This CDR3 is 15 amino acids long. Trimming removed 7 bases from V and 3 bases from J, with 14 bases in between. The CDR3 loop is CASRPGYGGANVLTF. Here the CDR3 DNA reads TGTGCCAGCCGGCCGGGGTACGGTGGGGCCAACGTCCTGACTTTC.

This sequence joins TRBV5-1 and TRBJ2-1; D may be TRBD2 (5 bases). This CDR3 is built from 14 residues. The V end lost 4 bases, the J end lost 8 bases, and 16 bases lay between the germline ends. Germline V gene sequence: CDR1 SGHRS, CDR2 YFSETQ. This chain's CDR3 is CASSPWTSADEQFF. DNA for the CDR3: TGCGCCAGCAGCCCCTGGACTTCCGCCGATGAGCAGTTCTTC.

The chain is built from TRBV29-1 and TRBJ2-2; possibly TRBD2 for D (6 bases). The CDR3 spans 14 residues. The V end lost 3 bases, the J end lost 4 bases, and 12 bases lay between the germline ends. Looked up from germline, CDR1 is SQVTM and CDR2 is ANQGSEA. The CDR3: CSVEISGSTGELFF. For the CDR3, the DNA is TGCAGCGTTGAGATTAGCGGAAGCACCGGGGAGCTGTTTTTT.

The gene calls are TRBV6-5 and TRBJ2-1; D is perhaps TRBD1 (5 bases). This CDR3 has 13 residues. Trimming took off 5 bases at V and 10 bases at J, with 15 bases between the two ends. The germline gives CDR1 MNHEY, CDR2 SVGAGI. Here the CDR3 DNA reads TGTGCCAGCAGTGATGGACAAGTAGGCGAGCAGTTCTTC. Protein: CASSDGQVGEQFF.

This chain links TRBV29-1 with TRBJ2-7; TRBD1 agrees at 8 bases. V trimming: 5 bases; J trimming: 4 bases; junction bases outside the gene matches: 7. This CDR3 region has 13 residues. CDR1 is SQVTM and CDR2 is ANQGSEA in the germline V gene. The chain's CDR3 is CSVYDRGGYEQYF. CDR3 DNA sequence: TGCAGCGTTTATGACAGGGGAGGATACGAGCAGTACTTC.

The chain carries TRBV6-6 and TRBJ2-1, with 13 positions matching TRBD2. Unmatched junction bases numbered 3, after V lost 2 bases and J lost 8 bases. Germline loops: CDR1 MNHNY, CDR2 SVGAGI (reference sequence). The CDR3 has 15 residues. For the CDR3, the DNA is TGTGCCAGCAGTTACAGGACTAGCGGGAGCGATGAGCAGTTCTTC. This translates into CASSYRTSGSDEQFF.

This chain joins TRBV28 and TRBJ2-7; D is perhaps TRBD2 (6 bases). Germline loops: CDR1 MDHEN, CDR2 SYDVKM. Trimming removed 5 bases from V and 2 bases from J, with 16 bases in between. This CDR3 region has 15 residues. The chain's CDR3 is CASSLHGGLTYEQYF. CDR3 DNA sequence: TGTGCCAGCAGTCTCCATGGGGGGTTGACCTACGAGCAGTACTTC.

DNA for the CDR3: TGTGCCAGCAGCCACCTCAGCGGGCAACGCACAGATACGCAGTATTTT. Translated, it gives CASSHLSGQRTDTQYF. The chain joins TRBV14 to TRBJ2-3, with D perhaps TRBD2 (6 bases). V was shortened by 3 bases and J by 1 base, with 14 bases between the two germline ends. CDR3 size: 16 residues. From germline, CDR1 is SGHDN and CDR2 FVKESK.

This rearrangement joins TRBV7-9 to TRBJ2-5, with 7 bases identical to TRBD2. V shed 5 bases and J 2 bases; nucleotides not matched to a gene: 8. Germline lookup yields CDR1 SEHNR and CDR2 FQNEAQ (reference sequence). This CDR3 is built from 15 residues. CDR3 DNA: TGTGCCAGCAGCCCCCCTAGCGGCGGTCAAGAGACCCAGTACTTC. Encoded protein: CASSPPSGGQETQYF.

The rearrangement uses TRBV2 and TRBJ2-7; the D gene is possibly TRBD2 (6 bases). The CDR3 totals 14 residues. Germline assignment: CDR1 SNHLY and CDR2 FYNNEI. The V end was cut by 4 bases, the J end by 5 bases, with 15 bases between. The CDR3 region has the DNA TGTGCCAGCAGTGTGTTAGGAGGGGCTGACGAGCAGTACTTC. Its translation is CASSVLGGADEQYF. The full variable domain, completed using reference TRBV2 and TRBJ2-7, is EPEVTQTPSHQVTQMGQEVILRCVPISNHLYFYWYRQILGQKVEFLVSFYNNEISEKSEIFDDQFSVERPDGSNFTLKIRSTKLEDSAMYFCASSVLGGADEQYFGPGTRLTVT.

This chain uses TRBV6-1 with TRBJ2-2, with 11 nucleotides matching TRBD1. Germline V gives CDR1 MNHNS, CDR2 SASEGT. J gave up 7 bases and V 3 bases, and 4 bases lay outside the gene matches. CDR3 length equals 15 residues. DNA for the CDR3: TGTGCCAGCAGTGATAGGACAGGGGGCATCGGGGAGCTGTTTTTT. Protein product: CASSDRTGGIGELFF.